This record looks at one T cell receptor beta chain sequence and its context. What it binds is unknown. Profiled with immunoSEQ multiplex PCR; TCRdb holds only in-frame clones, not every one. This table holds about 98,000 clones, roughly 86% found once. These data originate in a study of graft-versus-host responses after intestinal transplantation. About the research overall: Anti-thymocyte globulin induction, then tacrolimus and steroids for 3 to 4 years, went to all recipients. Study-wide results and caveats: Where graft-donor T cell macrochimerism was present, patients had high graft-versus-host to host-versus-graft clonal ratios in allografts. Some GvH clones were seen earlier in gut or blood, suggesting intestinal origin.

The CDR3 is 14 amino acids. The germline gives CDR1 MDHEN, CDR2 SYDVKM. V lost 1 base to trimming and J lost 4 bases, with 8 bases between them. The V call is TRBV28, the J call TRBJ1-3; perhaps TRBD1 as D (5 bases). The TCR comes from a human patient who received an intestinal transplant, so some T cells may come from the graft donor. The source was PBMCs, collected 255 days after intestinal transplant. The CDR3 is CASSLSGSGNTIYF. The CDR3 nucleotides read TGTGCCAGCAGTTTATCAGGGAGCGGAAACACCATATATTTT.